This entry features one T cell receptor beta chain sequence. This clone was seen a few times. The antigen this receptor binds is unknown. No clone much larger than this one lies a single base away; base qualities are absent. This record belongs to a study of beta chain features in type 1 diabetes (dated by TCRdb to 2016 to 2018). As for the study more broadly: No differences in mean age, gender distribution, total cell number or subset yield were found between patients and healthy donors. In the study, TCRB repertoires of sorted circulating CD4+ T cell subsets from recently diagnosed type 1 diabetes patients were compared with those of matched healthy donors. Regulatory and stem cell-like memory subsets were isolated from only 8 patients and roughly eight healthy donors, whereas naive and central memory subsets came from all 28 donors. A total of 90 million to 130 million sorted cells were examined across all samples, and a strong correlation was observed between cell number per subset and RNA yield. On the study overall, not on this receptor specifically: PCR may preferentially amplify shorter templates, but because patient and control samples were amplified and corrected together, any resulting skew would affect both groups equally. Because cDNA was sequenced instead of genomic DNA, activated cells with high expression could be over-represented, although the groups did not differ in activation or CD3 levels. The naive, central memory and regulatory TCRB repertoires appeared to resemble one another more closely among patients than among healthy donors. Fewer insertions and more nucleotide deletions at VDJ recombination sites were observed in patients with type 1 diabetes, implying thymic rearrangement abnormalities. A moderate but significant shortening of TCRB CDR3 length was observed in type 1 diabetes patients in all four CD4+ subsets. Because small numbers of individuals were included in the HLA sub-analyses, any influence of HLA type on TCRB rearrangement was left unresolved.

Each donor gave one peripheral blood draw, roughly 120 mL on average, collected into heparinised tubes. Naive, central memory, regulatory and stem cell-like memory CD4+ T cells were sorted on a BD FACSAria II using a panel including CD45RO, CCR7, CD25, CD127, CD95 and CD27. Every sorted population had a purity above 95%. PBMCs were isolated right away by Lymphoprep density gradient centrifugation and were stained directly, without culture. Samples were stained and sorted in pairs, with one healthy donor and one patient per experiment, so that batch effects were minimized. From the cysteine through the phenylalanine, the CDR3 covers 15 amino acids. Kept here is only the CDR3 DNA, which spans 45 bases and is read in frame from base 1. V is shortened by 2 bases, J by 4 bases, and the region joining them spans 11 bases. The germline V gene gives CDR1 as MGHRA and CDR2 as YSYEKL. The entire isolated RNA was reverse transcribed using the High Capacity cDNA Reverse Transcription Kit, and thus expressed TCRB transcripts were sequenced. Deep immunoSEQ sequencing was applied to naive, central memory and regulatory T cell samples, giving an average of roughly 3.5 million total reads per sample. Sorted cells were lysed in RLT buffer, and RNA was extracted using DNase-treated RNeasy Micro or Mini kits according to cell number. To prevent cross-contamination, each cell subset was processed individually, whereas patient and healthy donor samples were processed jointly. The immunoSEQ multiplex PCR was used to amplify TCRB sequences from cDNA, generating 87-bp fragments that spanned the CDR3 region. The amplicons were sequenced using the Illumina HiSeq platform. The authors' pipeline ran thus. PCR bias was corrected computationally using synthetic template baselines, and reads within Hamming distance 2 were collapsed, with unmergeable singletons discarded. Reads were aligned against IMGT to assign V, D and J genes, CDR3 length and insertions or deletions at six rearrangement sites. Within each subset, clonotype counts were normalized to sorted cell number, after which true diversity and Gini coefficients were computed with the tcR R package. Repertoire sharing was quantified using the overlap coefficient calculated on TCRB nucleotide sequences. Out-of-frame TCRB sequences from naive cells were analyzed to stand in for the pre-selection repertoire. Not all clones reach the TCRdb copy of this immuneACCESS table, which keeps in-frame sequences only. Checked studies attribute under half of the gap to unresolved V genes and leave the rest unexplained. V and J calls and clone size are those listed in that table; D and trimming were worked out from the DNA. The table for this sample lists around 430,000 clones; roughly 30% of them were counted only once. The top ten hold roughly 0.06% of the sample.

The sequence was collected from a young man in good health. This chain joins TRBV4-1 to TRBJ1-4; the D gene identity is not certain. Sequenced: naive CD4+ T cells from blood. The cell subset or site label, read with the paper, signifies: true naive CD4+ T cells. The CDR3 amino acid sequence is: CASSQYGLGNEKLFF. At the DNA level, the sequence is TGCGCCAGCAGCCAATACGGGCTCGGTAATGAAAAACTGTTTTTT.